A single T cell receptor beta chain is shown here with its context. Its antigen target is currently unknown. Base qualities are not provided; no much larger clone lies one nucleotide away. The record originates from a study of beta chain features in type 1 diabetes (dated by TCRdb to 2017 to 2018). As for the study more broadly: No differences in mean age, gender distribution, total cell number or subset yield were found between patients and healthy donors. Across all samples, approximately 100 million sorted cells were examined, and cell number per subset correlated strongly with RNA yield. The study compared TCRB repertoires of sorted circulating CD4+ T cell subsets between recently diagnosed type 1 diabetes patients and matched healthy donors. Whereas all 28 donors provided naive and central memory subsets, regulatory and stem cell-like memory subsets were isolated from just 8 patients and roughly eight healthy donors.

The High Capacity cDNA Reverse Transcription Kit was used to reverse transcribe all of the isolated RNA, meaning that expressed TCRB transcripts were what got sequenced. Naive, central memory and regulatory T cell samples underwent deep immunoSEQ sequencing, averaging roughly 3.4 million total reads per sample. Sorted cells were lysed in RLT buffer, and RNA was extracted using DNase-treated RNeasy Micro or Mini kits according to cell number. To prevent cross-contamination, every cell subset was processed on its own, while patient and healthy donor samples were processed together. The immunoSEQ multiplex PCR was used to amplify TCRB sequences from cDNA, yielding 87-bp fragments that span the CDR3 region. The amplicons were sequenced using the Illumina HiSeq platform. In the original analysis: PCR bias was corrected computationally using synthetic template baselines, and reads within Hamming distance 2 were collapsed, with unmergeable singletons discarded. Reads were aligned against IMGT to assign V, D and J genes, CDR3 length and insertions or deletions at six rearrangement sites. Within each subset, clonotype counts were normalized to sorted cell number, after which true diversity and Gini coefficients were computed with the tcR R package. The overlap coefficient, calculated on TCRB nucleotide sequences, was used to measure repertoire sharing. The table comes from immuneACCESS by way of TCRdb, which keeps in-frame sequences with V and J called. Part of the clones is missing from these tables; in studies checked, under half for an unresolved V gene and the rest for unknown reasons. The DNA gave D and trimming, while V, J and clone size come from that table. This sample comprises about 220,000 clones, approximately 10% of them detected only once. 1% to 1.5% of the sample comes from the top ten.

The paper's findings and limits, for the study overall: Because cDNA was sequenced instead of genomic DNA, highly expressing activated cells could be over-represented, though the groups showed no difference in activation or CD3 levels. In all four CD4+ subsets, TCRB CDR3 length was moderately but significantly shorter in type 1 diabetes patients. Fewer insertions and more nucleotide deletions at VDJ recombination sites were observed in patients with type 1 diabetes, implying thymic rearrangement abnormalities. Shorter templates might have been favored by PCR, but patient and control samples were amplified and corrected together, so both groups would have been affected equally by any skew. Naive, central memory and regulatory TCRB repertoires appeared more similar among patients than among healthy donors. Because small numbers of individuals were included in the HLA sub-analyses, any influence of HLA type on TCRB rearrangement was left unresolved.

A single peripheral blood draw of around 0.11 L on average was collected from each donor into heparinised tubes. A BD FACSAria II and a panel including CD45RO, CCR7, CD25, CD127, CD95 and CD27 were used to sort naive, central memory, regulatory and stem cell-like memory CD4+ T cells. A purity above 95% was achieved for all sorted populations. Right away, PBMCs were isolated by Lymphoprep density gradient centrifugation and were stained directly, with no culture step. To minimize batch effects, samples were stained and sorted in pairs, one healthy donor with one patient per experiment. The CDR3 spans 13 residues, from the cysteine through the phenylalanine. Only CDR3 DNA remains: 39 bases, in frame from the first base. V gives up 5 bases and J gives up 6 bases, and the segment between their germline ends measures 14 bases. CDR1 and CDR2 were assigned from the germline V gene as LGHNA and YSLEER.

The receptor was derived from a young man in good health. The rearranged chain carries TRBV4-3 and TRBJ2-7; perhaps TRBD1 is the D gene, with 6 bases matching. The specimen sequenced was central memory CD4+ T cells from blood. This receptor has the CDR3 CASSYVQGGEQYF. In nucleotides, the sequence is TGCGCCAGCAGCTACGTACAGGGCGGCGAGCAGTACTTC.